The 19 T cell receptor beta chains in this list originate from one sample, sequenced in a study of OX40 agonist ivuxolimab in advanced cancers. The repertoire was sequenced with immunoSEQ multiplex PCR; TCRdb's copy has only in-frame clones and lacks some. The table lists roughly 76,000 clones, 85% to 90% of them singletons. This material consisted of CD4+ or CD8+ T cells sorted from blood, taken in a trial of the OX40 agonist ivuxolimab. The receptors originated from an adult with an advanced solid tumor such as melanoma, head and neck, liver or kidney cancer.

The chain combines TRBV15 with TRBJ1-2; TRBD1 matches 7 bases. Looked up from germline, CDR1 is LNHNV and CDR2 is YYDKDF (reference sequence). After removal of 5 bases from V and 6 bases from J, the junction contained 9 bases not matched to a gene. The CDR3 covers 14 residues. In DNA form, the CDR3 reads TGTGCCACCAGCGGGGGACAGCCATTAGATGGCTACACCTTC. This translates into CATSGGQPLDGYTF.

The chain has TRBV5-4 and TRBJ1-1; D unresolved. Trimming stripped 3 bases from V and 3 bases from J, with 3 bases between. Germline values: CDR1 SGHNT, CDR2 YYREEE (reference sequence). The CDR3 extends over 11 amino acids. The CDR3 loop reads CASSSYTEAFF. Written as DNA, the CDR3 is TGTGCCAGCAGCTCTTACACTGAAGCTTTCTTT.

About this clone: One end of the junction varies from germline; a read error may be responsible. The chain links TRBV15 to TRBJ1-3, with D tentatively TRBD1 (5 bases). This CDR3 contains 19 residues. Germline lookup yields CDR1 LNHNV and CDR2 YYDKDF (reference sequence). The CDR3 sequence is CATRPFMGGSRVSGDTIYF. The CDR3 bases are TGTGCCACCAGGCCCTTCATGGGGGGGTCGCGGGTGTCTGGAGACACCATATATTTT.

CDR3 nucleotide sequence: TGTGCCAGCAGCTCTCCCTTCGGGGGGGGCGTTTATTCACCCCTCCACTTT. It encodes CASSSPFGGGVYSPLHF. The chain combines TRBV7-9 with TRBJ1-6, with D possibly TRBD1 on 6 matching bases. CDR1 is SEHNR and CDR2 is FQNEAQ in the germline V gene (reference sequence). The CDR3 loop spans 17 amino acids. The V gene lost 4 bases and the J gene lost 8 bases, with 21 bases spanning the gap.

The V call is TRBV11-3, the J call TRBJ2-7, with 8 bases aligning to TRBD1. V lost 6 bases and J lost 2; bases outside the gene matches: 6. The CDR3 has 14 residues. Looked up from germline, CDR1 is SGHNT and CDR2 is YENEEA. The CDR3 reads CASRFRDRTYEQYF. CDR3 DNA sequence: TGTGCCAGCAGGTTCCGGGACAGGACCTACGAGCAGTACTTC.

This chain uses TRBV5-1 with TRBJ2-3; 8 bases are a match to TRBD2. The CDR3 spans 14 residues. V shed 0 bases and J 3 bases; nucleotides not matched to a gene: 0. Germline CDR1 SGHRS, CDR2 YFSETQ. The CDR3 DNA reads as TGCGCCAGCAGCTTGGGCGGGAGGACAGATACGCAGTATTTT. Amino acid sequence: CASSLGGRTDTQYF. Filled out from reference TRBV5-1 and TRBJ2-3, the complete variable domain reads KAGVTQTPRYLIKTRGQQVTLSCSPISGHRSVSWYQQTPGQGLQFLFEYFSETQRNKGNFPGRFSGRQFSNSRSEMNVSTLELGDSALYLCASSLGGRTDTQYFGPGTRLTVL.

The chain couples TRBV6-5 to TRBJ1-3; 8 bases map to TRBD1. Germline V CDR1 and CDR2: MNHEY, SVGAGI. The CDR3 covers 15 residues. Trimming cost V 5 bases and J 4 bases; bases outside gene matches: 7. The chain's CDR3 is CASSTWTGFGNTIYF. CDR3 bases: TGTGCCAGCAGTACTTGGACAGGGTTCGGAAACACCATATATTTT.

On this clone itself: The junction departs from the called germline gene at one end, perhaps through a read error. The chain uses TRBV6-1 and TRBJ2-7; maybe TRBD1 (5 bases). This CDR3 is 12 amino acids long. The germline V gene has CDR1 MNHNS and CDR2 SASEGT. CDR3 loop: CASSVGDSPYYF. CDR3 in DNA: TGTGCCAGCAGTGTGGGTGACAGTCCCTATTATTTC.

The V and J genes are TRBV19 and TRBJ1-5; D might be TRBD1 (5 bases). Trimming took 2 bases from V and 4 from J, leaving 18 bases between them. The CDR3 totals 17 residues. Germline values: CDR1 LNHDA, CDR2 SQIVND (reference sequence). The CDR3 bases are TGTGCCAGTAGTATACTGCAGGGCGGGGGGAGAAATCAGCCCCAGCATTTT. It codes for CASSILQGGGRNQPQHF.

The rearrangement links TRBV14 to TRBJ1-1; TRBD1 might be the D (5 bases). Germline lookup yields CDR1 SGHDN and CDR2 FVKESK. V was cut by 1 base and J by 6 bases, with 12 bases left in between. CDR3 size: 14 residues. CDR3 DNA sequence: TGTGCCAGCAGCCAAGTTCGGGGCGGATCTGAAGCTTTCTTT. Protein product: CASSQVRGGSEAFF.

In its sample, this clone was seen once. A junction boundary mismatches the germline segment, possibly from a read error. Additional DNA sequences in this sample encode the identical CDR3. CDR3 loop: CASSQFSNQPQHF. The CDR3 bases are TGTGCCAGTAGTCAATTCAGCAATCAGCCCCAACATTTT. V usage is TRBV19 and J usage is TRBJ1-5; no clear D gene. Per germline, CDR1 LNHDA and CDR2 SQIVND (reference sequence). There are 13 residues in the CDR3. Based on the CDR3 plus reference TRBV19 and TRBJ1-5, the full variable domain is DGGITQSPKYLFRKEGQNVTLSCEQNLNHDAMYWYRQDPGQGLRLIYYSQIVNDFQKGDIAEGYSVSREKKESFPLTVTSAQKNPTAFYLCASSQFSNQPQHFGDGTRLSIL.

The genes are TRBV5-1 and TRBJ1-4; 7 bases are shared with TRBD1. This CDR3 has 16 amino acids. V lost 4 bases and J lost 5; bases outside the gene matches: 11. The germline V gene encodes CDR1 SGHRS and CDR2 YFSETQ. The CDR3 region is CASSPGQAAKNEKLFF. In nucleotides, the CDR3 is TGCGCCAGCAGCCCCGGACAGGCCGCAAAAAATGAAAAACTGTTTTTT.

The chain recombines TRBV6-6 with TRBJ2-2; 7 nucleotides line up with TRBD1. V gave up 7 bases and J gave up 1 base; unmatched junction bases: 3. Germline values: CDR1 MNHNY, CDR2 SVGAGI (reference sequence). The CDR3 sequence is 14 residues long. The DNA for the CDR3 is TGTGCCAGCATCCGACAGGGGAACACCGGGGAGCTGTTTTTT. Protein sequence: CASIRQGNTGELFF.

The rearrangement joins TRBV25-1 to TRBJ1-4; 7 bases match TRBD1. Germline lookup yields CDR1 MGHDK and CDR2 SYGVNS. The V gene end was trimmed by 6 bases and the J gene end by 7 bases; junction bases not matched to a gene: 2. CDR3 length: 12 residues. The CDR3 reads CASRTGFEKLFF. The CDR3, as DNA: TGTGCCAGCAGGACAGGGTTTGAAAAACTGTTTTTT.

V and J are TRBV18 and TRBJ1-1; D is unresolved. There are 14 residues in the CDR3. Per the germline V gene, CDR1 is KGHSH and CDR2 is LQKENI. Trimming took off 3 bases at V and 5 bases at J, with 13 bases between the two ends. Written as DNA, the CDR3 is TGTGCCAGCTCACCGCTGGGAGGGAGTACTGAAGCTTTCTTT. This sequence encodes CASSPLGGSTEAFF.

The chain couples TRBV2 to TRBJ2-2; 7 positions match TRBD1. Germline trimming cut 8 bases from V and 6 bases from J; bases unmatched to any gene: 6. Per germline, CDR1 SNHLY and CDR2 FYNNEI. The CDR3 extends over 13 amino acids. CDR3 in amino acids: CASRRGQAGELFF. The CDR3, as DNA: TGTGCCAGCCGTAGGGGGCAGGCCGGGGAGCTGTTTTTT.

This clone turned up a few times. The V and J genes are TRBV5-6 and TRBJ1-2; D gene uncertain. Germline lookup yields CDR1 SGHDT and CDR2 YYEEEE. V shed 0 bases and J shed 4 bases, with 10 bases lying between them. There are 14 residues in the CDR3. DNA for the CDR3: TGTGCCAGCAGCTTGGGGCACCGGGGCTATGGCTACACCTTC. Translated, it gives CASSLGHRGYGYTF.

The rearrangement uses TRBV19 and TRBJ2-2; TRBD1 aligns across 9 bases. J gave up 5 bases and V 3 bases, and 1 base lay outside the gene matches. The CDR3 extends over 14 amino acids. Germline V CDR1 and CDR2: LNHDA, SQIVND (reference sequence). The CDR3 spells CASSIGQGTGELFF. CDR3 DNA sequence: TGTGCCAGTAGTATTGGACAGGGGACCGGGGAGCTGTTTTTT.

The CDR3 sequence: CASSFGSAQLNYGYTF. The CDR3 bases are TGTGCCAGCAGCTTCGGGTCCGCACAGTTAAACTATGGCTACACCTTC. The rearrangement links TRBV11-3 to TRBJ1-2, with D hard to call. The CDR3 is 16 amino acids. CDR1 and CDR2 from the germline V gene are SGHNT and YENEEA. Between the trimmed V and J ends, which lost 3 bases and 2 bases, there was a span of 16 bases.